Described below is a single T cell receptor beta chain sequence and its context. Its antigen is currently unknown. The data were obtained in a study of T-cell memory formation after mild COVID-19. Study-wide background: Largely donor-specific TCR clusters were found. Points from the study as a whole: CD4+ bias marked clones expanding day 15 to 37, unlike balanced contracting clones. In second-wave clones peaking day 37, SARS-CoV-2 specificity remained unconfirmed.

The CDR3 length is 15 residues. V shed 3 bases, J shed 2 bases, and the junction held 6 bases outside the gene matches. The germline gives CDR1 LGHDT, CDR2 YNNKEL (reference sequence). TCRdb passed the 5' RACE reads through MiXCR, listing each CDR3 protein once. The sample has tens of thousands of distinct CDR3 sequences; roughly 14% are singletons. This rearrangement joins TRBV3-1 to TRBJ2-7; 8 nucleotides line up with TRBD1. The sequenced material came from PBMCs or a T cell subset sorted from them (not recorded which). The TCR sequence derives from an adult woman who had mild COVID-19 (a few samples of this study predate the infection). Cell type and time point are not known. The CDR3 here is CASSQAGGAPYEQYF. The CDR3 nucleotides are TGTGCCAGCAGCCAGGCAGGGGGCGCGCCCTACGAGCAGTACTTC.